These 12 T cell receptor beta chains were all obtained from the same sample, sequenced in a study of cytomegalovirus exposure and HLA in healthy donors (dated by TCRdb to the late 2010s). Libraries were built with the immunoSEQ multiplex PCR assay. For the multiplex PCR, a mixture combining 60 forward primers for TCR Vbeta segments and 13 reverse primers for TCR Jbeta segments was used. Here the immuneACCESS table is served through TCRdb, limited to in-frame sequences with V and J called. Missing clones are a known gap in these copies; in checked studies unresolved V genes cover under half, and the rest lacks a known reason. The sample records over 150,000 clones, around 77% of which are singletons. The top ten clonotypes cover about 2.7% of the sample. Sequences were obtained from PBMCs. These receptors came from a woman aged 25 to 39 in good health and CMV-seronegative.

The V gene is TRBV6-6, the J gene TRBJ2-3; the D gene is possibly TRBD2 (5 bases). From germline, CDR1 is MNHNY and CDR2 SVGAGI (reference sequence). Trimming stripped 2 bases from V and 2 bases from J, with 11 bases between. The CDR3 length is 15 residues. The CDR3 region is CASSYVGLATDTQYF. CDR3 sequence (DNA): TGTGCCAGCAGTTACGTCGGACTCGCCACAGATACGCAGTATTTT.

The CDR3 DNA is TGTGCCAGCCACTTCCGCATCTCGGGCACTGAAGCTTTCTTT. It codes for CASHFRISGTEAFF. The V and J genes are TRBV6-1 and TRBJ1-1, with unresolved D. CDR3 length: 14 residues. CDR1 and CDR2 (germline): MNHNS, SASEGT. V lost 8 bases and J 4 bases, leaving 17 bases between the germline ends.

This clone was recorded a few times. This chain uses TRBV6-5 with TRBJ1-1; D is unclear. The V gene's germline CDR1 is MNHEY and CDR2 SVGAGI. V shed 7 bases and J shed 5 bases, with 11 bases lying between them. The CDR3 is 12 amino acids. The CDR3: CASNRPETEAFF. CDR3 DNA: TGTGCCAGCAACCGTCCCGAGACTGAAGCTTTCTTT.

This clone was seen only a few times. J is TRBJ2-1 and V is TRBV28, with D possibly being TRBD2 (5 bases). Trimming left V 8 bases short and J 0 bases short, with 5 bases between. CDR3 length: 12 residues. In germline, CDR1 is MDHEN, CDR2 SYDVKM. The CDR3 nucleotides read TGTGCCAGCGGGAGCTCCTACAATGAGCAGTTCTTC. Its translation: CASGSSYNEQFF. The complete variable domain, with remaining parts taken from reference TRBV28 and TRBJ2-1, reads DVKVTQSSRYLVKRTGEKVFLECVQDMDHENMFWYRQDPGLGLRLIYFSYDVKMKEKGDIPEGYSVSREKKERFSLILESASTNQTSMYLCASGSSYNEQFFGPGTRLTVL.

This clone was picked up one time. The rearrangement joins TRBV30 to TRBJ1-5; the D gene is possibly TRBD1 (5 bases). Germline CDR1 GTSNPN, CDR2 SVGIG (reference sequence). The V end lost 4 bases, the J end lost 2 bases, and 9 bases lay between the germline ends. This CDR3 spans 13 amino acids. The CDR3 loop reads CAWMGGGNQPQHF. The CDR3, as DNA: TGTGCCTGGATGGGGGGGGGCAATCAGCCCCAGCATTTT.

The V call is TRBV4-1, the J call TRBJ2-3; 9 bases agree with TRBD2. J lost 3 bases, V lost 2 bases, and 9 bases had no gene match. The CDR3 loop spans 17 amino acids. In germline, CDR1 is MGHRA, CDR2 YSYEKL. CDR3 region: CASSQPRFSGSTDTQYF. CDR3 bases: TGCGCCAGCAGCCAACCCCGTTTTAGCGGGAGTACAGATACGCAGTATTTT.

This clone appeared a single time. The chain uses TRBV28 and TRBJ2-6; maybe TRBD2 (5 bases). The germline CDR1 and CDR2 sequences are MDHEN and SYDVKM. This CDR3 contains 17 residues. The ends were cut back, 1 base at V and 0 bases at J, with 10 bases in the middle. CDR3 coding DNA: TGTGCCAGCAGTTTATCTGTGGGGAGCTCTGGGGCCAACGTCCTGACTTTC. Its translation: CASSLSVGSSGANVLTF.

This chain connects TRBV21-1 to TRBJ2-7; TRBD2 reflects the table's D call only, with no check against the DNA. TRBV21-1 constitutes a pseudogene. CDR3 length: 14 residues. The CDR3 reads CASSRDYRRGEQYF. DNA of the CDR3: TGTGCCAGCAGCCGGGACTACCGGAGGGGCGAGCAGTACTTC.

This clone has a single count. The rearrangement uses TRBV19 and TRBJ2-3, with D hard to call. Germline V gives CDR1 LNHDA, CDR2 SQIVND (reference sequence). This CDR3 is built from 15 residues. Trimming shortened V by 3 bases and J by 0 bases, and 10 bases separated the two germline ends. CDR3 loop: CASSIFETSTDTQYF. The CDR3 nucleotides read TGTGCCAGTAGTATTTTCGAGACTAGCACAGATACGCAGTATTTT.

The V call is TRBV20-1, the J call TRBJ2-5, with D uncertain. Trimming pared 5 bases from V and 2 bases from J, leaving 3 bases between. The CDR3 is 10 amino acids. From germline, CDR1 is DFQATT and CDR2 SNEGSKA (reference sequence). The CDR3 here is CSASQETQYF. In DNA, the CDR3 is TGCAGTGCTTCTCAAGAGACCCAGTACTTC.

This clone was seen only once. V usage is TRBV18 and J usage is TRBJ2-3, with D perhaps matching TRBD1 (5 bases). CDR3 size: 15 residues. Trimming removed 0 bases from V and 2 bases from J, with 9 bases in between. Germline CDR1 and CDR2: KGHSH and LQKENI. CDR3 coding DNA: TGTGCCAGCTCACCACCCTCCAGGGACACAGATACGCAGTATTTT. It translates to CASSPPSRDTDTQYF.

This sequence joins TRBV4-1 and TRBJ1-5, with TRBD1 matching 7 bases. The germline V gene encodes CDR1 MGHRA and CDR2 YSYEKL. V was clipped by 1 base and J by 3 bases; unmatched bases: 3. The CDR3 length is 15 residues. As DNA, the CDR3 is TGCGCCAGCAGCCAAGGGGACAGAAACAATCAGCCCCAGCATTTT. It codes for CASSQGDRNNQPQHF.